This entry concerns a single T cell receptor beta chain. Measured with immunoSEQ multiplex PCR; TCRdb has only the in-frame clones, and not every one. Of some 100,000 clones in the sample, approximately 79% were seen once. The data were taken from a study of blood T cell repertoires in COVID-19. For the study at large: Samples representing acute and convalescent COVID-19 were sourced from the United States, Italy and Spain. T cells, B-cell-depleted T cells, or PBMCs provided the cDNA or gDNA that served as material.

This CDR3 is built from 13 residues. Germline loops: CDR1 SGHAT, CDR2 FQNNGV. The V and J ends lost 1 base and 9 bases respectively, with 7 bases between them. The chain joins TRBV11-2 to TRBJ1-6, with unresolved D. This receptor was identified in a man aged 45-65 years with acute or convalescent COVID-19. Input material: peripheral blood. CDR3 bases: TGTGCCAGCAGCTTAGGTGGCGGTTCACCCCTCCACTTT. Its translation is CASSLGGGSPLHF.